One sample yielded the 11 T cell receptor beta chains listed below, sequenced in a study of CD4+ T cells in melanoma. Clones were sequenced by immunoSEQ multiplex PCR, and TCRdb holds only the in-frame ones, with some missing. Counted here are about 140,000 clones, around 90% occurring once; the ten biggest clones make up less than 2%. These receptors were obtained from a human donor with melanoma.

The genes are TRBV2 and TRBJ2-2; 7 positions agree with TRBD2. This CDR3 has 14 residues. With 5 bases clipped from V and 3 bases from J, the junction kept 3 bases outside the gene matches. From germline, CDR1 is SNHLY and CDR2 FYNNEI. This chain's CDR3 is CASSRLAHTGELFF. CDR3 nucleotide sequence: TGTGCCAGCAGTCGACTAGCCCACACCGGGGAGCTGTTTTTT.

The gene calls are TRBV9 and TRBJ1-3, with TRBD1 as a possible D gene (5 bases). The CDR3 is made up of 15 amino acids. Trimming took off 3 bases at V and 2 bases at J, with 12 bases between the two ends. Germline V gene sequence: CDR1 SGDLS, CDR2 YYNGEE. CDR3 nucleotide sequence: TGTGCCAGCAGCGAGGGGCCAGTCACTGGAAACACCATATATTTT. This encodes CASSEGPVTGNTIYF.

The rearrangement links TRBV5-4 to TRBJ2-3; D gene unclear. V dropped 4 bases and J dropped 4 bases, with 22 bases sitting between them. Germline V lookup: CDR1 SGHNT, CDR2 YYREEE (reference sequence). The CDR3 has 17 residues. CDR3 region: CASSVGPLHERADTQYF. The CDR3 nucleotides are TGTGCCAGCAGCGTGGGCCCTCTCCACGAGCGTGCAGATACGCAGTATTTT.

This sequence joins TRBV27 and TRBJ2-1, with TRBD1 matching 7 bases. The CDR3 totals 15 residues. The germline gives CDR1 MNHEY, CDR2 SMNVEV (reference sequence). V was pared by 2 bases and J by 3 bases, with 4 bases of the junction left unmatched. The CDR3 reads CASSLIGGGYNEQFF. CDR3 DNA: TGTGCCAGCAGTTTAATAGGGGGCGGCTACAATGAGCAGTTCTTC.

This chain connects TRBV10-3 to TRBJ2-7; 8 bases fit TRBD1. The CDR3 runs to 15 residues. J was trimmed by 6 bases and V by 2 bases; bases with no gene match: 9. Germline-derived CDR1 and CDR2 are ENHRY and SYGVKD. The CDR3 loop reads CAISETRNRGIEQYF. Written as DNA, the CDR3 is TGTGCCATCAGTGAGACCAGAAACAGGGGGATCGAGCAGTACTTC.

The J gene is TRBJ2-6, the V gene TRBV9; D not certain. Trimming took off 0 bases at V and 4 bases at J, with 11 bases between the two ends. The germline V gene encodes CDR1 SGDLS and CDR2 YYNGEE. This CDR3 comprises 16 residues. The CDR3 spells CASSVGGTAGANVLTF. The CDR3 region has the DNA TGTGCCAGCAGCGTAGGAGGTACGGCAGGGGCCAACGTCCTGACTTTC.

Remarks on this clone: The sample holds other DNA sequences that translate to the same CDR3. V gene TRBV6-1 combines with J gene TRBJ2-7, with a weak D call TRBD1 (6 bases). With 6 bases removed from V and 3 bases from J, the gap between germline ends came to 9 bases. In germline, CDR1 is MNHNS, CDR2 SASEGT. The length of the CDR3 is 12 residues. The CDR3 is CASRPQGYEQYF. The CDR3, as DNA: TGTGCCAGCAGGCCACAGGGCTACGAGCAGTACTTC.

The chain carries TRBV7-3 and TRBJ2-5; D might be TRBD1 (5 bases). This CDR3 is 14 amino acids long. The germline V gene has CDR1 SGHTA and CDR2 FQGTGA. The V end lost 3 bases, the J end lost 9 bases, and 17 bases lay between the germline ends. The CDR3 region is CASSLAGLGGAQYF. The CDR3 DNA follows: TGTGCCAGCAGCTTGGCAGGGCTTGGCGGTGCCCAGTACTTC.

V usage is TRBV25-1 and J usage is TRBJ2-7; D is tentatively TRBD1 or TRBD2 (6 bases each). This CDR3 spans 16 amino acids. With 6 bases removed from V and 7 bases from J, the gap between germline ends came to 25 bases. Per germline, CDR1 MGHDK and CDR2 SYGVNS. This CDR3 is CASSALGGKGSLEQYF. The CDR3 DNA sequence: TGTGCCAGCAGCGCCCTGGGGGGCAAAGGATCCCTGGAGCAGTACTTC.

About this clone itself: A read error may account for a junction end that differs from germline. The chain couples TRBV18 to TRBJ2-5; TRBD2 matches at 9 bases. The CDR3 is 14 residues long. CDR1 KGHSH and CDR2 LQKENI come from the germline V gene. The CDR3 nucleotides are TGTGCCAGCTCAGCACCGGGACTAGCTGAGACCCAGTACTTC. As protein: CASSAPGLAETQYF.

The rearrangement joins TRBV30 to TRBJ2-3; TRBD2 agrees at 8 bases. This CDR3 is 15 amino acids long. Germline CDR1 is GTSNPN and CDR2 is SVGIG (reference sequence). V shed 0 bases and J 4 bases; nucleotides not matched to a gene: 6. The CDR3 DNA reads TGTGCCTGGAGTGTAAGCGGGGGTGGGGCAGATACGCAGTATTTT. Translation: CAWSVSGGGADTQYF.